This T cell receptor beta chain was found in a study of cytomegalovirus exposure and HLA in healthy donors. This table comes from immunoSEQ multiplex PCR, and its TCRdb copy is limited to in-frame clones, with some not included. The data hold approximately 130,000 clones, with around 85% observed a single time. CDR3 length: 14 amino acids. Trimming left V 3 bases short and J 5 bases short, with 13 bases between. Germline loops: CDR1 LNHDA, CDR2 SQIVND (reference sequence). The gene calls are TRBV19 and TRBJ2-5, with D uncertain. The sample consisted of PBMCs. The sequence was collected from a young woman in good health and CMV-seronegative. Here the CDR3 reads CASSIGTLEETQYF. CDR3 nucleotide sequence: TGTGCCAGTAGTATTGGCACCCTAGAGGAGACCCAGTACTTC.